The sequence of this T cell receptor beta chain was determined in a study of blood T cells in healthy people across ages. A sample-barcoded 5' primer and a J-beta primer mix were used in a second PCR of roughly 7 to 11 cycles. TCRdb ran MiXCR on the 5' RACE reads and lists one entry per CDR3 protein. The sample consists of approximately 1,000,000 distinct CDR3 sequences, around two fifths of them appearing once. With V trimmed by 0 bases and J by 0 bases, 5 bases remained unmatched. The CDR3 spans 16 residues. In germline, CDR1 is DFQATT, CDR2 SNEGSKA (reference sequence). The sequencing input was blood. The V gene is TRBV20-1, the J gene TRBJ1-5, with 7 bases lining up with TRBD1. This TCR came from a man between 18 and 29 years old in good health. CDR3 coding DNA: TGCAGTGCTAGAGACCAACAGGGGACTAGCAATCAGCCCCAGCATTTT. Its translation is CSARDQQGTSNQPQHF.